This TCR beta chain comes out of a study of blood T cell repertoires in COVID-19 (dated by TCRdb to between 2020 and 2021). Regarding the complete study: The collaborator samples originated in the United States, Italy and Spain and spanned the acute and convalescent phases of COVID-19. The material from the prospective study consisted of cDNA or gDNA derived from T cells, B-cell-depleted T cells, or PBMCs. The repertoires were made available in a free public database intended to serve as a resource for research on the immune response to SARS-CoV-2. Sample metadata almost always included a de-identified subject ID, COVID-19 status, age in years and sex. Where available, HLA class I and class II types were obtained from metadata supplied by the sample provider rather than from assay-based typing. Samples were obtained from the ongoing ImmuneRACE study (first 160 participants) and from some 1,200 subjects provided by 6 global collaborators. The dataset comprised deeply sampled blood TCRbeta repertoires from subjects exposed to, actively infected with, or recovered from COVID-19. The paper's findings and limits, for the study overall: Clinical and demographic metadata were provided uncurated, with the amount varying by source and participant.

This clone is a singleton in its sample. It has no known antigen specificity. No much larger clone is present one base from it, and per-base qualities are unavailable. The immunoSEQ Assay, a bias-controlled multiplex PCR, was used to amplify TCRbeta CDR3 regions from genomic DNA. Concerning the study's data processing: Within the assay, amplification of reference gene primers was used to estimate how many nucleated cells each sample contained. To quantify the absolute abundance of each unique TCRbeta CDR3 rearrangement, sequence reads were collapsed and filtered. For each sample, productive Simpson clonality was calculated as the square root of Simpson's diversity index across productive rearrangements. Here the immuneACCESS table is served through TCRdb, limited to in-frame sequences with V and J called. Missing clones are a known gap in these copies; in checked studies unresolved V genes cover under half, and the rest lacks a known reason. The V and J calls and clone size come from that table; D and trimming were worked out from the DNA. The sample includes around 250,000 clones, with 80% to 90% observed a single time. In total, the top ten clones hold about 1% of the sample.

Participants in the prospective study were enrolled through a virtual design, were aged roughly 18 to 100 years, and lived in 24 United States geographic areas. In the prospective study, participants were assigned to cohorts based on the clinical history participants reported in a screening survey and a study questionnaire. Exposed participants had been in contact, within 2 weeks of entering the study, with a person who had a PCR-confirmed or clinician-diagnosed case of COVID-19. Each participant in the prospective study had whole blood, serum and a nasopharyngeal or oropharyngeal swab collected by mobile phlebotomists. Additional blood draws and questionnaires over an approximately two-month period could optionally be provided by prospective study participants. Before DNA extraction, blood samples from the prospective study were shipped at room temperature or frozen. The CDR3 sequence holds 18 residues, the cysteine and phenylalanine included. CDR3 DNA is the only sequence kept; it has 54 bases, read in frame from the first base. The germline V gene (reference sequence) gives CDR1 as DFQATT and CDR2 as SNEGSKA. V and J are trimmed by 3 bases and 0 bases, and the gene matches miss 10 bases of the junction.

This receptor was identified in a man aged 45-60 years who had been exposed to COVID-19. The sample comprised PBMCs or T cells enriched from blood (not recorded which). The chain employs TRBV20-1 and TRBJ2-1; the junction holds 11 bases that match TRBD2. The DNA sequence follows: TGCAGTGCTAGTTCCTTAGCGGGGGGGGAGAGCTCCTACAATGAGCAGTTCTTC. Its translation reads: CSASSLAGGESSYNEQFF.